Below are 22 T cell receptor beta chains sequenced from a single sample in a study of blood T cell repertoires in COVID-19. Assay used: immunoSEQ multiplex PCR; TCRdb lists only in-frame clones, some missing. The sample has roughly 100,000 clones, around four fifths seen once. The sample consisted of peripheral blood. The receptors were gathered from a man in his forties with active or convalescent COVID-19.

This clone was detected a few times. The V and J genes are TRBV9 and TRBJ2-1; perhaps TRBD2 as D (5 bases). CDR3 length: 13 residues. Trimming took 0 bases from V and 11 from J, leaving 12 bases between them. Germline V gives CDR1 SGDLS, CDR2 YYNGEE. CDR3 nucleotides: TGTGCCAGCAGCGTAGGAGGGATGGACCAGCAGTTCTTC. Its protein product is CASSVGGMDQQFF.

In the case of this clone: At one end, the junction sequence differs from germline, possibly due to a read error. The chain couples TRBV4-1 to TRBJ2-5, with 7 bases lining up with TRBD1. This CDR3 has 15 residues. Germline CDR1 reads MGHRA; CDR2 reads YSYEKL. CDR3 in amino acids: CASSKDRERRETQYF. The CDR3 DNA sequence: TGCGCCAGCAGCAAAGACAGGGAACGGCGAGAGACCCAGTACTTC.

This chain uses TRBV4-2 with TRBJ2-3; tentative D call: TRBD2 (5 bases). Deletions cut 3 bases from V and 6 bases from J, with 13 bases between. The CDR3 has 14 residues. The germline V gene has CDR1 LGHNA and CDR2 YNFKEQ. The CDR3 spells CASSQADSSDTQYF. The CDR3 bases are TGTGCCAGCAGCCAGGCGGACTCTTCGGATACGCAGTATTTT.

The J gene is TRBJ1-1, the V gene TRBV19, with 9 bases that match TRBD1. Trimming at V came to 5 bases and at J to 5 bases, leaving 6 bases not matched to a gene. Germline lookup yields CDR1 LNHDA and CDR2 SQIVND (reference sequence). CDR3 size: 14 residues. CDR3 loop: CASSSQGAWTEAFF. The DNA of the CDR3 is TGTGCCAGTAGTTCACAGGGGGCGTGGACTGAAGCTTTCTTT.

The gene calls are TRBV5-6 and TRBJ2-3; no firm D call. The ends were cut back, 0 bases at V and 6 bases at J, with 14 bases in the middle. CDR3 length equals 15 residues. From germline, CDR1 is SGHDT and CDR2 YYEEEE. As DNA, the CDR3 is TGTGCCAGCAGCTTGGGGTCAGTCTTCCCCGATACGCAGTATTTT. Amino acids: CASSLGSVFPDTQYF.

The genes are TRBV4-3 and TRBJ1-6; unclear D gene. Germline CDR1 is LGHNA and CDR2 is YSLEER. The CDR3 loop spans 17 amino acids. Trimming pared 3 bases from V and 1 base from J, leaving 13 bases between. CDR3 region: CASSHGSRGSYNSPLHF. The CDR3 DNA is TGCGCCAGCAGCCATGGGTCCCGGGGTTCCTATAATTCACCCCTCCACTTT.

In this sample, this clone turned up once. The J gene is TRBJ1-3, the V gene TRBV24-1; D gene unclear. Germline assignment: CDR1 KGHDR and CDR2 SFDVKD. Trimming took 4 bases from V and 0 from J, leaving 6 bases between them. The CDR3 is made up of 14 amino acids. The CDR3 coding sequence is TGTGCCACCAGTGAAGGAGTCTCTGGAAACACCATATATTTT. It yields the protein CATSEGVSGNTIYF.

This sequence joins TRBV7-2 and TRBJ1-6; D may be TRBD1 (5 bases). V gave up 0 bases and J gave up 0 bases, with 12 bases separating them. Germline lookup yields CDR1 SGHTA and CDR2 FQGNSA. The CDR3 sequence is 18 residues long. CDR3 region: CASSLAQQAFSYNSPLHF. The CDR3 region has the DNA TGTGCCAGCAGCTTAGCGCAACAGGCTTTCTCCTATAATTCACCCCTCCACTTT.

The chain joins TRBV7-2 to TRBJ2-7; 11 bases align to TRBD1. This CDR3 contains 17 residues. V was clipped by 0 bases and J by 6 bases; unmatched bases: 10. The germline gives CDR1 SGHTA, CDR2 FQGNSA. The DNA of the CDR3 is TGTGCCAGCAGCTTAGCAAGCGGAGGACAGGGGGCGTTCGAGCAGTACTTC. It codes for CASSLASGGQGAFEQYF.

This chain links TRBV27 with TRBJ1-5, with D perhaps TRBD1 (6 bases). V lost 6 bases, J lost 6 bases, and 15 bases lay in between. Germline CDR1 and CDR2: MNHEY and SMNVEV (reference sequence). The CDR3 runs to 14 residues. The chain's CDR3 is CASSPRGLGQPQHF. In nucleotides, the CDR3 is TGTGCCAGCAGCCCCAGGGGTCTGGGTCAGCCCCAGCATTTT.

The genes are TRBV6-5 and TRBJ1-1; possibly TRBD1 for D (6 bases). This CDR3 has 14 residues. Germline V gene sequence: CDR1 MNHEY, CDR2 SVGAGI. V lost 6 bases and J lost 2, with 13 bases in between. The CDR3 nucleotides are TGTGCCAGCAGACCATCGGGGGGCAACACTGAAGCTTTCTTT. This gives the protein CASRPSGGNTEAFF.

This clone appeared many times. V usage is TRBV19 and J usage is TRBJ2-1, with D uncertain. CDR1 LNHDA and CDR2 SQIVND come from the germline V gene (reference sequence). This CDR3 contains 13 residues. Between the trimmed V and J ends, which lost 3 bases and 4 bases, there was a span of 7 bases. The CDR3: CASSISRYNEQFF. In nucleotides, the CDR3 is TGTGCCAGTAGTATCTCGCGGTACAATGAGCAGTTCTTC.

The rearrangement links TRBV5-1 to TRBJ2-3; the D gene is possibly TRBD2 (7 bases). CDR1 is SGHRS and CDR2 is YFSETQ in the germline V gene. The V gene lost 3 bases and the J gene lost 6 bases, with 17 bases spanning the gap. This CDR3 spans 15 amino acids. CDR3 sequence reads: CASSSVWGGPDTQYF. The CDR3 coding sequence is TGCGCCAGCAGCTCGGTTTGGGGGGGCCCGGATACGCAGTATTTT.

The rearrangement links TRBV3-1 (or the pseudogene TRBV3-2) to TRBJ2-5; TRBD2 matches at 7 bases. V gave up 11 bases and J gave up 5 bases; unmatched junction bases: 11. This CDR3 has 13 amino acids. The germline gives CDR1 LGHDT, CDR2 YNNKEL (reference sequence). This CDR3 reads CAVTQGLPETQYF. CDR3 nucleotides: TGTGCCGTCACGCAGGGACTACCTGAGACCCAGTACTTC.

J is TRBJ1-3 and V is TRBV5-1, with D hard to call. There are 15 residues in the CDR3. Trimming left V 0 bases short and J 0 bases short, with 7 bases between. The V gene's germline CDR1 is SGHRS and CDR2 YFSETQ. This CDR3 reads CASSLGSFSGNTIYF. CDR3 nucleotides: TGCGCCAGCAGCTTGGGTAGCTTCTCTGGAAACACCATATATTTT.

The chain links TRBV3-1 (or the pseudogene TRBV3-2) to TRBJ1-5; D is ambiguous. V gave up 0 bases and J gave up 9 bases, with 9 bases separating them. This CDR3 has 13 amino acids. The germline V gene has CDR1 LGHDT and CDR2 YNNKEL (reference sequence). The CDR3 sequence: CASSQDFRLPQHF. The DNA of the CDR3 is TGTGCCAGCAGCCAAGATTTCAGGTTGCCCCAGCATTTT.

This CDR3 reads CASRTGQGNTIYF. The CDR3 nucleotides read TGCGCCAGCAGAACGGGACAGGGGAACACCATATATTTT. The chain couples TRBV5-1 to TRBJ1-3; 10 positions agree with TRBD1. The CDR3 spans 13 residues. Germline CDR1 reads SGHRS; CDR2 reads YFSETQ. V gave up 5 bases and J gave up 7 bases; unmatched junction bases: 3.

This chain links TRBV10-1 with TRBJ1-2; 7 nucleotides match TRBD1. Germline V gene sequence: CDR1 WNHNN, CDR2 SYGVQD (reference sequence). The CDR3 is 14 amino acids. V lost 1 base and J lost 4; bases outside the gene matches: 3. Here the CDR3 DNA reads TGCGCCAGCAGTGAGTTTCGGACAGGCTATGGCTACACCTTC. Protein product: CASSEFRTGYGYTF.

The chain combines TRBV18 with TRBJ2-6; TRBD2 is a possible D gene (6 bases). V was trimmed by 3 bases and J by 0 bases, leaving 9 bases between them. Germline loops: CDR1 KGHSH, CDR2 LQKENI. The CDR3 length is 16 residues. CDR3 bases: TGTGCCAGCTCACCGGGACTGGCCTCTGGGGCCAACGTCCTGACTTTC. Translation gives CASSPGLASGANVLTF.

The chain combines TRBV7-9 with TRBJ2-1; 10 bases line up with TRBD1. Germline CDR1 and CDR2: SEHNR and FQNEAQ (reference sequence). The CDR3 covers 16 residues. Unmatched junction bases numbered 13, after V lost 4 bases and J lost 10 bases. The CDR3 spells CASSSGDRGFIGEQFF. CDR3 coding DNA: TGTGCCAGCAGCTCCGGGGACAGGGGATTTATCGGGGAGCAGTTCTTC. Full variable domain (outside the CDR3, taken from reference TRBV7-9 and TRBJ2-1): DTGVSQNPRHKITKRGQNVTFRCDPISEHNRLYWYRQTLGQGPEFLTYFQNEAQLEKSRLLSDRFSAERPKGSFSTLEIQRTEQGDSAMYLCASSSGDRGFIGEQFFGPGTRLTVL.

The table lists this clone with a few counts. V is TRBV15 and J is TRBJ2-3; 13 nucleotides line up with TRBD2. The J segment lost 4 bases and the V segment lost 1 base, leaving 8 bases of the junction unmatched. Germline V gene data show CDR1 as LNHNV and CDR2 as YYDKDF (reference sequence). There are 18 residues in the CDR3. The CDR3 DNA follows: TGTGCCACCAGCAGAGGGGGACTAGCGGGGATCGTCTCAGATACGCAGTATTTT. It translates to CATSRGGLAGIVSDTQYF.

The CDR3 DNA reads TGTGCCAGCAGTTACGACATCTACTCTGGAAACACCATATATTTT. This gives the protein CASSYDIYSGNTIYF. The gene calls are TRBV6-5 and TRBJ1-3; D remains ambiguous. Germline V gene sequence: CDR1 MNHEY, CDR2 SVGAGI. V was pared by 2 bases and J by 0 bases, with 8 bases between. The CDR3 sequence is 15 residues long.